Following are 30 T cell receptor beta chains from one sample sequenced in a study of technical replicates of blood from a handful of donors. The assay was immunoSEQ multiplex PCR, and TCRdb's table has in-frame clones only and misses some. The table lists tens of thousands of clones, roughly 92% of them singletons. The sample was PBMCs. The source is a human donor in good health. Some clones in this sample may be carry-over from other donors' samples.

The chain employs TRBV14 and TRBJ2-1; TRBD2 aligns across 8 bases. Trimming cost V 1 base and J 10 bases; bases outside gene matches: 12. Germline lookup yields CDR1 SGHDN and CDR2 FVKESK. The CDR3 sequence is 16 residues long. The CDR3 DNA reads TGTGCCAGCAGCCAAGTAATAGGACTAGCCGGTACAGAGCAGTTCTTC. It translates to CASSQVIGLAGTEQFF.

V usage is TRBV29-1 and J usage is TRBJ1-1; D unresolved. CDR1 is SQVTM and CDR2 is ANQGSEA in the germline V gene. Trimming left V 5 bases short and J 2 bases short, with 6 bases between. The length of the CDR3 is 11 residues. The CDR3 DNA is TGCAGCGTTCTCGTTAACACTGAAGCTTTCTTT. This translates into CSVLVNTEAFF.

The chain has TRBV30 and TRBJ2-1; D unresolved. V shed 2 bases and J shed 1 base, with 12 bases lying between them. The CDR3 runs to 15 residues. In germline, CDR1 is GTSNPN, CDR2 SVGIG (reference sequence). The CDR3: CAWSLDSGSYNEQFF. CDR3 in DNA: TGTGCCTGGAGTCTTGACTCTGGGTCCTACAATGAGCAGTTCTTC.

The CDR3 nucleotides read TGTGCCAGCAGCTTAGACAGGGACTATGGCTACACCTTC. Translating gives CASSLDRDYGYTF. V gene TRBV7-9 combines with J gene TRBJ1-2, with D perhaps matching TRBD1 (6 bases). CDR3 length equals 13 residues. The germline CDR1 and CDR2 sequences are SEHNR and FQNEAQ (reference sequence). The germline V and J ends were trimmed by 1 base and 3 bases, with 6 bases remaining between them.

The chain combines TRBV7-2 with TRBJ2-7, with D possibly being TRBD1 (6 bases). The CDR3 loop spans 13 amino acids. Germline V gene sequence: CDR1 SGHTA, CDR2 FQGNSA. The V end was cut by 4 bases, the J end by 3 bases, with 10 bases between. In nucleotides, the CDR3 is TGTGCCAGCAGCTCAGGGGCGAGCTACGAGCAGTACTTC. Translation gives CASSSGASYEQYF.

In this sample, this clone turned up once. The CDR3 nucleotides are TGTGCCAGCAGCTTAGGGGGAGGGGGGGCAGGAGAGACCCAGTACTTC. Encoded protein: CASSLGGGGAGETQYF. The rearrangement uses TRBV7-7 and TRBJ2-5, with D possibly TRBD2 on 7 matching bases. The CDR3 consists of 16 residues. CDR1 and CDR2 (germline): SSHAT, FNYEAQ (reference sequence). V was shortened by 1 base and J by 4 bases, with 16 bases between the two germline ends. The entire variable domain, with the rest obtained from reference TRBV7-7 and TRBJ2-5, is as follows: GAGVSQSPRYKVTKRGQDVTLRCDPISSHATLYWYQQALGQGPEFLTYFNYEAQPDKSGLPSDRFSAERPEGSISTLTIQRTEQRDSAMYRCASSLGGGGAGETQYFGPGTRLLVL.

The chain joins TRBV2 to TRBJ1-4; 10 bases match TRBD1. Germline V CDR1 and CDR2: SNHLY, FYNNEI. The CDR3 runs to 15 residues. With 7 bases clipped from V and 3 bases from J, the junction kept 5 bases outside the gene matches. The CDR3 spells CASMGQGKPNEKLFF. The CDR3 bases are TGTGCCAGCATGGGACAGGGGAAGCCTAATGAAAAACTGTTTTTT.

The chain employs TRBV2 and TRBJ2-1; a weak D match, TRBD2 (5 bases). V was pared by 6 bases and J by 0 bases, with 9 bases between. Looked up from germline, CDR1 is SNHLY and CDR2 is FYNNEI. The CDR3 runs 14 residues. CDR3 loop: CASSGDSSYNEQFF. DNA of the CDR3: TGTGCCAGCAGCGGGGATAGCTCCTACAATGAGCAGTTCTTC.

This clone was recorded once. The rearrangement joins TRBV7-8 to TRBJ2-7; maybe TRBD2 (6 bases). The ends were cut back, 5 bases at V and 7 bases at J, with 9 bases in the middle. Germline loops: CDR1 SGHVS, CDR2 FQNEAQ. The CDR3 consists of 11 residues. This chain's CDR3 is CASSQSGEQYF. The CDR3 bases are TGTGCCAGCAGCCAGAGCGGGGAGCAGTACTTC.

In nucleotides, the CDR3 is TGTGCCAGCAGAAGCCAGGGGGCTTCGAACACTGAAGCTTTCTTT. Protein product: CASRSQGASNTEAFF. This rearrangement joins TRBV2 to TRBJ1-1; 8 bases are shared with TRBD1. CDR1 and CDR2 (germline): SNHLY, FYNNEI. This CDR3 has 15 amino acids. With 6 bases clipped from V and 1 base from J, the junction kept 7 bases outside the gene matches.

A single count supports this clone. This chain links TRBV19 with TRBJ1-5, with TRBD1 as a possible D gene (6 bases). The V end was cut by 7 bases, the J end by 3 bases, with 10 bases between. Germline loops: CDR1 LNHDA, CDR2 SQIVND (reference sequence). This CDR3 has 13 amino acids. The CDR3 loop is CASNTGLNQPQHF. The CDR3 coding sequence is TGTGCCAGTAATACAGGGCTCAATCAGCCCCAGCATTTT.

This rearrangement joins TRBV5-1 to TRBJ2-3; maybe TRBD2 (6 bases). The CDR3 sequence is 16 residues long. Germline V gene sequence: CDR1 SGHRS, CDR2 YFSETQ. V dropped 6 bases and J dropped 7 bases, with 24 bases sitting between them. This chain's CDR3 is CASNRRGSDGGYTQYF. The CDR3 nucleotides read TGCGCCAGCAACCGACGGGGGTCCGATGGAGGGTATACGCAGTATTTT.

This clone is termed large. The chain carries TRBV7-9 and TRBJ1-5; 7 bases are shared with TRBD1. V was pared by 5 bases and J by 5 bases, with 9 bases of the junction left unmatched. The CDR3 spans 15 residues. The germline V gene has CDR1 SEHNR and CDR2 FQNEAQ (reference sequence). In nucleotides, the CDR3 is TGTGCCAGCAGCCCCGTTACAGGGGTGGATCAGCCCCAGCATTTT. Translation gives CASSPVTGVDQPQHF.

This rearrangement joins TRBV11-3 to TRBJ2-4; D remains ambiguous. Germline V gives CDR1 SGHNT, CDR2 YENEEA. The CDR3 totals 13 residues. V lost 4 bases to trimming and J lost 10 bases, with 14 bases between them. CDR3 loop: CASSSPRDGIQYF. The CDR3 DNA sequence: TGTGCCAGCAGCTCCCCCCGAGATGGTATTCAGTACTTC.

The chain combines TRBV7-2 with TRBJ2-1, with TRBD2 matching 12 bases. V shed 5 bases and J 9 bases; nucleotides not matched to a gene: 20. The CDR3 runs 19 residues. Germline CDR1 and CDR2: SGHTA and FQGNSA. The CDR3 DNA is TGTGCCAGCAGCGGCCGTGGGCCGAGACTAGCGGGAGAGGTCAGTGAGCAGTTCTTC. As protein: CASSGRGPRLAGEVSEQFF. Variable domain in full (rest from reference TRBV7-2 and TRBJ2-1): GAGVSQSPSNKVTEKGKDVELRCDPISGHTALYWYRQSLGQGLEFLIYFQGNSAPDKSGLPSDRFSAERTGGSVSTLTIQRTQQEDSAVYLCASSGRGPRLAGEVSEQFFGPGTRLTVL.

This sequence joins TRBV6-5 and TRBJ2-7; 12 bases agree with TRBD1. There are 16 residues in the CDR3. The J segment lost 5 bases and the V segment lost 4 bases, leaving 9 bases of the junction unmatched. CDR1 is MNHEY and CDR2 is SVGAGI in the germline V gene. The CDR3 here is CASSSTGTGGGHEQYF. DNA of the CDR3: TGTGCCAGCAGTTCTACCGGGACAGGGGGCGGCCACGAGCAGTACTTC.

This rearrangement joins TRBV2 to TRBJ1-2, with TRBD1 matching over 8 bases. Germline V gene lookup returns CDR1 SNHLY and CDR2 FYNNEI. This CDR3 region has 12 residues. With 3 bases clipped from V and 6 bases from J, the junction kept 0 bases outside the gene matches. CDR3 region: CASSETGDGYTF. DNA for the CDR3: TGTGCCAGCAGTGAGACAGGGGATGGCTACACCTTC.

V usage is TRBV10-3 and J usage is TRBJ1-1; D gene unclear. V dropped 2 bases and J dropped 5 bases, with 9 bases sitting between them. The CDR3 consists of 13 residues. The germline V gene has CDR1 ENHRY and CDR2 SYGVKD. In DNA, the CDR3 is TGTGCCATCAGTGAGGGCCGGGAAACTGAAGCTTTCTTT. Its protein is CAISEGRETEAFF.

J is TRBJ2-7 and V is TRBV6-5, with D perhaps matching TRBD2 (5 bases). CDR3 size: 15 residues. Per germline, CDR1 MNHEY and CDR2 SVGAGI. Trimming took off 0 bases at V and 3 bases at J, with 12 bases between the two ends. The CDR3 sequence: CASSYSMGENYEQYF. CDR3 nucleotides: TGTGCCAGCAGTTACTCGATGGGAGAGAACTACGAGCAGTACTTC.

The V and J genes are TRBV10-3 and TRBJ1-5; 7 nucleotides agree with TRBD1. V shed 5 bases and J 6 bases; nucleotides not matched to a gene: 7. The V gene's germline CDR1 is ENHRY and CDR2 SYGVKD. CDR3 length: 14 residues. CDR3 in amino acids: CAISSGTEGQPQHF. The CDR3 DNA is TGTGCCATCAGTTCCGGGACAGAGGGTCAGCCCCAGCATTTT.

As concerns this clone: The limits of the CDR3 on the DNA are not certain, so only TCRdb's listed CDR3 is given. The chain employs TRBV21-1 and TRBJ2-7; the D segment call TRBD1 is taken from the table without a DNA check. TRBV21-1 is an annotated pseudogene. The CDR3 totals 17 residues, both ends included. The CDR3 here is CASSKTWGQGISYEQYF.

This chain joins TRBV18 and TRBJ2-7; the match to TRBD2 covers 8 bases. Germline CDR1 and CDR2: KGHSH and LQKENI. CDR3 length equals 16 residues. Losses at the gene ends were 3 bases for V and 5 bases for J; bases not matched to a gene: 12. The CDR3 nucleotides are TGTGCCAGCTCACCGACGAGTAAGCGGGAGATGAACGAGCAGTACTTC. This gives the protein CASSPTSKREMNEQYF.

This clone occurred once. This rearrangement joins TRBV30 to TRBJ2-1, with 10 positions matching TRBD2. The germline V gene has CDR1 GTSNPN and CDR2 SVGIG (reference sequence). Unmatched junction bases numbered 0, after V lost 2 bases and J lost 2 bases. This CDR3 contains 14 residues. CDR3 loop: CAWSSGRAYNEQFF. The DNA of the CDR3 is TGTGCCTGGAGTAGCGGGAGGGCCTACAATGAGCAGTTCTTC.

The V and J genes are TRBV29-1 and TRBJ1-6; D is perhaps TRBD1 (5 bases). The germline V and J ends were trimmed by 5 bases and 7 bases, with 12 bases remaining between them. Germline CDR1 and CDR2: SQVTM and ANQGSEA. The CDR3 has 13 amino acids. DNA for the CDR3: TGCAGCGTTATGAAGACAGTAAATTCACCCCTCCACTTT. It translates to CSVMKTVNSPLHF.

This clone was observed a handful of times. The chain links TRBV11-2 to TRBJ1-1, with D uncertain. CDR1 SGHAT and CDR2 FQNNGV come from the germline V gene. V lost 6 bases to trimming and J lost 8 bases, with 22 bases between them. The CDR3 runs 15 residues. CDR3 nucleotides: TGTGCCAGCAGGTGGACGGACTATCTGGGGAAAGAAGCTTTCTTT. Protein: CASRWTDYLGKEAFF.

This clone was seen ten or more times. The chain employs TRBV7-2 and TRBJ2-3, with a weak D call TRBD2 (5 bases). CDR3 length equals 14 residues. V shed 4 bases and J shed 0 bases, with 8 bases lying between them. Germline CDR1 and CDR2: SGHTA and FQGNSA. As DNA, the CDR3 is TGTGCCAGCAGCTCCGGCGGGAGCACAGATACGCAGTATTTT. It codes for CASSSGGSTDTQYF.

V gene TRBV4-3 combines with J gene TRBJ1-1; 7 bases fit TRBD1. CDR1 and CDR2 (germline): LGHNA, YSLEER. V gave up 3 bases and J gave up 1 base; unmatched junction bases: 5. CDR3 length: 15 amino acids. CDR3 in amino acids: CASSHRQGWNTEAFF. The CDR3 DNA reads TGCGCCAGCAGCCACAGACAGGGCTGGAACACTGAAGCTTTCTTT.

The gene calls are TRBV10-3 and TRBJ1-2, with 10 bases fitting TRBD1. J gave up 4 bases and V 4 bases, and 3 bases lay outside the gene matches. CDR1 is ENHRY, CDR2 SYGVKD, per germline. The CDR3 spans 14 residues. The CDR3 is CAISAGTGAYGYTF. As DNA, the CDR3 is TGTGCCATCAGTGCCGGGACAGGGGCCTATGGCTACACCTTC.

The chain couples TRBV6-1 to TRBJ2-5; 13 bases align to TRBD2. Germline values: CDR1 MNHNS, CDR2 SASEGT. V lost 8 bases and J lost 1; bases outside the gene matches: 1. The CDR3 consists of 14 residues. The CDR3: CASRTSGGQETQYF. The CDR3 nucleotides read TGTGCCAGCCGGACTAGCGGGGGCCAAGAGACCCAGTACTTC.

The chain joins TRBV7-2 to TRBJ1-2; perhaps TRBD1 as D (6 bases). This CDR3 comprises 16 residues. V dropped 0 bases and J dropped 2 bases, with 13 bases sitting between them. Germline CDR1 SGHTA, CDR2 FQGNSA. This CDR3 is CASSLALRGNNYGYTF. The CDR3 nucleotides are TGTGCCAGCAGCTTAGCCCTCAGGGGAAACAACTATGGCTACACCTTC.